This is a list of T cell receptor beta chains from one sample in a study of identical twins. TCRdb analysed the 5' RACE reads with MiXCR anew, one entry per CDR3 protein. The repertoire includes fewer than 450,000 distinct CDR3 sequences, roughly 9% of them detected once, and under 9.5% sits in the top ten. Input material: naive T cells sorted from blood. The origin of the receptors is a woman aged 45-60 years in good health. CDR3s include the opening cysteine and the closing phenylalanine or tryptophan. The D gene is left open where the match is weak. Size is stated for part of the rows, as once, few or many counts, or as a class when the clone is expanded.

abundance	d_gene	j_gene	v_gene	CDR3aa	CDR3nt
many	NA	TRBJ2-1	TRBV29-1	CSVEDGGLYNEQFF	TGCAGCGTTGAAGATGGGGGACTTTACAATGAGCAGTTCTTC
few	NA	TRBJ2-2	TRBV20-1	CSARQNGELFF	TGCAGTGCTAGGCAAAACGGGGAGCTGTTTTTT
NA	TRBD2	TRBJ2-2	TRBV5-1	CASSLAPSGATGELFF	TGCGCCAGCAGCTTGGCCCCTAGCGGGGCCACCGGGGAGCTGTTTTTT
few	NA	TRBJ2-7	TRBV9	CASSRAGALEQYF	TGTGCCAGCAGCCGCGCCGGGGCCTTGGAGCAGTACTTC
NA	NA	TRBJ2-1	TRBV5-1	CASRDGLRNNEQFF	TGCGCCAGCAGGGACGGACTAAGGAACAATGAGCAGTTCTTC
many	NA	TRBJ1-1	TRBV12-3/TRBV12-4	CASSLAGGAEAFF	TGTGCCAGCAGTTTAGCGGGGGGAGCTGAAGCTTTCTTT
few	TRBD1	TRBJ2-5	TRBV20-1	CSAVLTGAPRGYF	TGCAGTGCCGTCTTAACAGGGGCGCCGCGCGGGTACTTC
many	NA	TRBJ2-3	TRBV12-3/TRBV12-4	CAEGTDTQYF	TGTGCAGAGGGGACAGATACGCAGTATTTT
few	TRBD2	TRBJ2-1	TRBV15	CATSRGLAKRVTYNEQFF	TGTGCCACCAGCAGAGGACTAGCAAAGAGGGTAACCTACAATGAGCAGTTCTTC
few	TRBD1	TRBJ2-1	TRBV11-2	CASSPPGTAGTYEQFF	TGTGCCAGCAGCCCCCCCGGGACAGCCGGGACGTACGAGCAGTTCTTC
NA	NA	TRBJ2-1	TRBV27	CASSLSSFNEQFF	TGTGCCAGCAGTTTATCTAGTTTCAATGAGCAGTTCTTC
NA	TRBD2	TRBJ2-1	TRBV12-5	CASGSPRTSGRHEQFF	TGTGCTAGTGGTTCCCCCCGGACTAGCGGGCGGCATGAGCAGTTCTTC
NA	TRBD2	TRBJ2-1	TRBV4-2	CASRVGAGGPYNEQFF	TGTGCCAGCAGGGTCGGAGCGGGAGGACCTTACAATGAGCAGTTCTTC
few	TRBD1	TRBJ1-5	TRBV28	CASSLGTGPAQPQHF	TGTGCCAGCAGTTTAGGGACAGGGCCGGCTCAGCCCCAGCATTTT
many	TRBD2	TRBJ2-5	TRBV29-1	CSGRASGIQETQYF	TGCAGCGGGCGGGCTAGCGGGATCCAAGAGACCCAGTACTTC
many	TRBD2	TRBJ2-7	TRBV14	CASSLSLAGTLEQYF	TGTGCCAGCAGTTTGTCACTAGCGGGAACCCTCGAGCAGTACTTC
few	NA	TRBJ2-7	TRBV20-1	CSARTNSEQYF	TGCAGTGCTAGAACGAATAGCGAGCAGTACTTC
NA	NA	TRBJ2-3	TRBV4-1	CASSQDGTVTDTQYF	TGCGCCAGCAGCCAAGATGGCACAGTCACAGATACGCAGTATTTT
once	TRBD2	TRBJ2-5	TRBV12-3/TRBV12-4	CASSLGGSGIQETQYF	TGTGCCAGCAGTTTAGGGGGTAGCGGGATTCAAGAGACCCAGTACTTC
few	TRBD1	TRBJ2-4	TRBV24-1	CATSAGTAKNIQYF	TGTGCCACCAGTGCCGGGACAGCAAAAAACATTCAGTACTTC
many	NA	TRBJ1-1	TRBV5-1	CATRDTPNTEAFF	TGCGCCACCAGGGACACCCCGAACACTGAAGCTTTCTTT
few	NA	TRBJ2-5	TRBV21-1	CASSKVGGLADQETQYF	TGTGCCAGCAGCAAAGTGGGGGGACTAGCGGACCAAGAGACCCAGTACTTC
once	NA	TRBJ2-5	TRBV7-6	CASSAVQTTQYF	TGTGCCAGCAGCGCCGTACAGACGACCCAGTACTTC
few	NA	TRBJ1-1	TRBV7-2	CASSWGAPGWGTEAFF	TGTGCCAGCAGTTGGGGGGCCCCGGGCTGGGGCACTGAAGCTTTCTTT
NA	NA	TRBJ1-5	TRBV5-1	CASSLDGGWDQPQHF	TGCGCCAGCAGCTTGGATGGGGGATGGGATCAGCCCCAGCATTTT
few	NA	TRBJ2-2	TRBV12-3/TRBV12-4	CASSRDLAGELFF	TGTGCCAGCAGCCGGGACCTGGCCGGGGAGCTGTTTTTT
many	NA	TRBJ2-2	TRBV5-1	CATTNTGELFF	TGCGCCACCACGAACACCGGGGAGCTGTTTTTT
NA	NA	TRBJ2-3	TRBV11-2	CASSGGFTDTQYF	TGTGCCAGCTCGGGGGGCTTCACAGATACGCAGTATTTT
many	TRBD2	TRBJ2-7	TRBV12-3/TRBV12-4	CASSPEPSGVYEQYF	TGTGCCAGCAGTCCAGAACCGAGCGGGGTCTACGAGCAGTACTTC
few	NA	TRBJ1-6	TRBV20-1	CSARDHRRTGNSPLHF	TGCAGTGCTAGAGACCATCGGAGGACGGGAAATTCACCCCTCCACTTT
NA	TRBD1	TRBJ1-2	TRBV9	CASSPLATGGIGYTF	TGTGCCAGCAGCCCCCTCGCGACAGGGGGCATTGGCTACACCTTC
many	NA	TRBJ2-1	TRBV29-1	CSVEESQQFF	TGCAGCGTTGAAGAGTCTCAGCAGTTCTTC
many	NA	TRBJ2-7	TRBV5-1	CASSLAAGMAYEQYF	TGCGCCAGCAGCTTGGCGGCGGGAATGGCCTACGAGCAGTACTTC
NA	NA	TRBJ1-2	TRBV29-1	CSVLRGGNYGYTF	TGCAGCGTCCTGAGAGGGGGAAACTATGGCTACACCTTC
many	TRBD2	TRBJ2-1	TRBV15	CATSTEPGLAARVEQFF	TGTGCCACCAGCACAGAACCGGGACTAGCGGCACGGGTGGAGCAGTTCTTC
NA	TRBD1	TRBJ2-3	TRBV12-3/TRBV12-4	CASSLRDRSSSTDTQYF	TGTGCCAGCAGTTTAAGGGACAGGTCGAGCAGCACAGATACGCAGTATTTT
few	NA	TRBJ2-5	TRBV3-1	CASSQDGAGGRRETQYF	TGTGCCAGCAGCCAAGATGGGGCAGGTGGTAGGAGAGAGACCCAGTACTTC
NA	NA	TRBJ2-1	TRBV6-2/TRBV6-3	CASSYGGSGVTYNEQFF	TGTGCCAGCAGTTACGGTGGGTCTGGGGTGACCTACAATGAGCAGTTCTTC
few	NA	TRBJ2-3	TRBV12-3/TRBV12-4	CASRGSGGHTQYF	TGTGCCAGCAGGGGATCCGGGGGGCATACGCAGTATTTT